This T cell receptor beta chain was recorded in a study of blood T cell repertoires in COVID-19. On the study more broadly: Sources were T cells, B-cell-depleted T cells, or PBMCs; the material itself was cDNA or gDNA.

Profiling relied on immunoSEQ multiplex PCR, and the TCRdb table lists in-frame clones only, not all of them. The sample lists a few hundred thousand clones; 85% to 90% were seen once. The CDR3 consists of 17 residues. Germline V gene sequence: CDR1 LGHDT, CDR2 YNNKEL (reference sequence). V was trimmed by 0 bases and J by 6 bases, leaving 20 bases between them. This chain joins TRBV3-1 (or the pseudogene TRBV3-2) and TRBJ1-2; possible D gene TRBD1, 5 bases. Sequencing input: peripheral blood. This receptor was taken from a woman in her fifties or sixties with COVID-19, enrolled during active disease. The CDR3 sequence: CASSQETRDGTSDGYTF. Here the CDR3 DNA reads TGTGCCAGCAGCCAAGAGACGCGGGACGGGACTTCGGATGGCTACACCTTC.